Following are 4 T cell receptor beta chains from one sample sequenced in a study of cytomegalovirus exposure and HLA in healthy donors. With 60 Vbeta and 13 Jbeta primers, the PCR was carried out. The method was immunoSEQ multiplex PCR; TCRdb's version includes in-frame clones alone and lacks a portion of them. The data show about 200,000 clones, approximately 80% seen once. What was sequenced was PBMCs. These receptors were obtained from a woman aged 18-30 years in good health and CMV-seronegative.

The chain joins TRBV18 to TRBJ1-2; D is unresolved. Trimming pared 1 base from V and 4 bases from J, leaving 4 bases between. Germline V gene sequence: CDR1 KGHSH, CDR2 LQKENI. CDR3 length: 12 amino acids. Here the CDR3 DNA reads TGTGCCAGCTCACCACGGGCCTATGGCTACACCTTC. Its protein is CASSPRAYGYTF.

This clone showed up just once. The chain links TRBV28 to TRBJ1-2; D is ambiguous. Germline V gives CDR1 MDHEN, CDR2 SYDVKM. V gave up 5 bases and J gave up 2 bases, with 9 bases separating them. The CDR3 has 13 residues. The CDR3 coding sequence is TGTGCCAGCAGTCGTTCCCAGAACTATGGCTACACCTTC. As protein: CASSRSQNYGYTF.

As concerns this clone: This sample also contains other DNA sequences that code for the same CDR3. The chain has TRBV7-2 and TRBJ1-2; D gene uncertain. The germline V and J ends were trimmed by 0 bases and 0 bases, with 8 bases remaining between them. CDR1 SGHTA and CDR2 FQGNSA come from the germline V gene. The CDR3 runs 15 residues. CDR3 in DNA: TGTGCCAGCAGCTTAGCGCCTGGAGCTAACTATGGCTACACCTTC. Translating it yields CASSLAPGANYGYTF.

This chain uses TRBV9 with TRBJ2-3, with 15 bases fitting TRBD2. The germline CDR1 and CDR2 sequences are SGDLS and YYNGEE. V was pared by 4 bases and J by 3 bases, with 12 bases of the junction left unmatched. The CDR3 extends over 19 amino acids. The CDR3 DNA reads TGTGCCAGCAGCCCCCCTCCGGGACTAGCGGGAGGATTGACAGATACGCAGTATTTT. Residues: CASSPPPGLAGGLTDTQYF. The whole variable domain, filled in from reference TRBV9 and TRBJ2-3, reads DSGVTQTPKHLITATGQRVTLRCSPRSGDLSVYWYQQSLDQGLQFLIQYYNGEERAKGNILERFSAQQFPDLHSELNLSSLELGDSALYFCASSPPPGLAGGLTDTQYFGPGTRLTVL.